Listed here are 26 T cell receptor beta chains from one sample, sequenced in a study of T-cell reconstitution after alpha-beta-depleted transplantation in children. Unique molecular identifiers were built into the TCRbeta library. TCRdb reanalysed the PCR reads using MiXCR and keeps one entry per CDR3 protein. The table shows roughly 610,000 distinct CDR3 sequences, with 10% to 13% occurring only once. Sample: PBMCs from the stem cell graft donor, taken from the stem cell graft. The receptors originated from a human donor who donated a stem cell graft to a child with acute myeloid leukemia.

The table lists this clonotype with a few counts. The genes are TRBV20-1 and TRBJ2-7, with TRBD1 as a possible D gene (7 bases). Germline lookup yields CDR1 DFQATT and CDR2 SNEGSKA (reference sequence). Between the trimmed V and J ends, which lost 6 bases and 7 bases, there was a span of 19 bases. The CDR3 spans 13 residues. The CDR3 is CSAGDRAGGEQYF. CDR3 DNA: TGCAGTGCAGGAGACAGGGCCGGAGGGGAGCAGTACTTC.

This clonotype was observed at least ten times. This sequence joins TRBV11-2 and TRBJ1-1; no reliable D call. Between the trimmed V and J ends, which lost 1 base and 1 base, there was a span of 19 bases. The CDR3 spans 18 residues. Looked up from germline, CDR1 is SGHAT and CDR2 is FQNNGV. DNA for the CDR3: TGTGCCAGCAGCTTAGGTCCCATCATGGGAGGTGGGAACACTGAAGCTTTCTTT. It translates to CASSLGPIMGGGNTEAFF.

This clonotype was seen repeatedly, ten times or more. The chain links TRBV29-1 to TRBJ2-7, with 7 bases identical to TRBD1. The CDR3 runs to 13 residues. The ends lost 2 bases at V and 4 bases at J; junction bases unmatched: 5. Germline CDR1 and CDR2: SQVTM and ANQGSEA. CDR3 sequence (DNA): TGCAGCGTTGAAAGGTCAGGGGGATACGAGCAGTACTTC. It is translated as CSVERSGGYEQYF.

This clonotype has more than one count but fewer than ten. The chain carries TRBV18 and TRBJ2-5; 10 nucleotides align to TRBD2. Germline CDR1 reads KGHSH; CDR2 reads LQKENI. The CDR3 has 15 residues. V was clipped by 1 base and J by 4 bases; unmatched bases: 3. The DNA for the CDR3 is TGTGCCAGCTCACCACTCCGACTAGCGGGAGAGACCCAGTACTTC. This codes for CASSPLRLAGETQYF.

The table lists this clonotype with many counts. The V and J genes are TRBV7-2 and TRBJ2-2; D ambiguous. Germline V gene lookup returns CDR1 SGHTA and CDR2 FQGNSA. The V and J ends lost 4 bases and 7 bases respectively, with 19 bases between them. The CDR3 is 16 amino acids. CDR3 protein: CASSSIAGSVIGELFF. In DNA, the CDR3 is TGTGCCAGCAGCTCCATTGCAGGCTCGGTTATCGGGGAGCTGTTTTTT.

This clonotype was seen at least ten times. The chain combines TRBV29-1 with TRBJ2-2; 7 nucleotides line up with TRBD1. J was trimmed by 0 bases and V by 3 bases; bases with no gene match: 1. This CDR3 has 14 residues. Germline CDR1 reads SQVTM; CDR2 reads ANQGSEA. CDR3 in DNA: TGCAGCGTTGATGGGACAGCGAACACCGGGGAGCTGTTTTTT. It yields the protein CSVDGTANTGELFF.

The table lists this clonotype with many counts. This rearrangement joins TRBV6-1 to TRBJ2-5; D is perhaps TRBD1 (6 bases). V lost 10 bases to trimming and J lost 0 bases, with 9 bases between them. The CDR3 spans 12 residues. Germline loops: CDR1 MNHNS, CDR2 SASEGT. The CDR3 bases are TGTGCCACCGGGGACAACCAAGAGACCCAGTACTTC. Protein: CATGDNQETQYF.

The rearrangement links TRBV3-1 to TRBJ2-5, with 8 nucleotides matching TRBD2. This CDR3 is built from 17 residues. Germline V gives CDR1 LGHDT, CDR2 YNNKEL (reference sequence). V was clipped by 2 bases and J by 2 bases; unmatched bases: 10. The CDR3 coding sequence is TGTGCCAGCAGCCAAAGGGCTAGCGGGTTACCGCAAGAGACCCAGTACTTC. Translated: CASSQRASGLPQETQYF.

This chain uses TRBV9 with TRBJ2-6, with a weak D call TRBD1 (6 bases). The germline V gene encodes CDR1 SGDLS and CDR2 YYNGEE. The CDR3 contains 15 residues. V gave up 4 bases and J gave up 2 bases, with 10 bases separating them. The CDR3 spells CASSTWTAGANVLTF. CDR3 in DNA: TGTGCCAGCAGCACTTGGACAGCTGGGGCCAACGTCCTGACTTTC. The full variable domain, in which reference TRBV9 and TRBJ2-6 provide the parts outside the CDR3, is DSGVTQTPKHLITATGQRVTLRCSPRSGDLSVYWYQQSLDQGLQFLIQYYNGEERAKGNILERFSAQQFPDLHSELNLSSLELGDSALYFCASSTWTAGANVLTFGAGSRLTVL.

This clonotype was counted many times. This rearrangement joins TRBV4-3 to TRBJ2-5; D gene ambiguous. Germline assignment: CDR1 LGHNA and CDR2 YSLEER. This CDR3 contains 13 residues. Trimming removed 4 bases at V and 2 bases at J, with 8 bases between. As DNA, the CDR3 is TGCGCCAGCAGCCGCAACGGACAAGAGACCCAGTACTTC. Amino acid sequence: CASSRNGQETQYF.

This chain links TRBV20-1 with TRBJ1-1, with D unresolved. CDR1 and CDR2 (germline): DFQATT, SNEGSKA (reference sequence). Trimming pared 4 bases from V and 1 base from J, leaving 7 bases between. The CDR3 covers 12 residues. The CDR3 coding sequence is TGCAGTGCTACTCAGTCGAACACTGAAGCTTTCTTT. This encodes CSATQSNTEAFF.

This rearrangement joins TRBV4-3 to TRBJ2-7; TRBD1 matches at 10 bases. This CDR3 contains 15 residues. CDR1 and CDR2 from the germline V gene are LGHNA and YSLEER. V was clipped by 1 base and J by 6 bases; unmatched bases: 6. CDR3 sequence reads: CASSQGPGQGSEQYF. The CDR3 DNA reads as TGCGCCAGCAGCCAAGGCCCGGGACAGGGGTCCGAGCAGTACTTC.

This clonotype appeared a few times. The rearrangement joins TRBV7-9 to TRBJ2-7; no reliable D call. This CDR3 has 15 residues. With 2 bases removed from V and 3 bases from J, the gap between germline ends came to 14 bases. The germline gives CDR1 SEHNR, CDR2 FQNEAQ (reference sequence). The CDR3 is CASSLLEGFVYEQYF. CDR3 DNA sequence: TGTGCCAGCAGCTTACTTGAAGGGTTTGTCTACGAGCAGTACTTC.

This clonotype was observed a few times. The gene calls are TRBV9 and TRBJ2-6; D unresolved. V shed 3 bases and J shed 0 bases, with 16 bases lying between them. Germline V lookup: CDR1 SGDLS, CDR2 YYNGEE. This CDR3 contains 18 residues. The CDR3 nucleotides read TGTGCCAGCAGCGCCTCCCCCCGACAATTCTCTGGGGCCAACGTCCTGACTTTC. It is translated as CASSASPRQFSGANVLTF.

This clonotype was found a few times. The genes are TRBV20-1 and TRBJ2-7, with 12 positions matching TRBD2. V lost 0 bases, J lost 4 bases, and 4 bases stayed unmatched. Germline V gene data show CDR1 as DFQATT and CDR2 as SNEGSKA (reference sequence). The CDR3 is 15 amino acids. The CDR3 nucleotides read TGCAGTGCTAGAGAGGCTAGCGGGAGGGATTACGAGCAGTACTTC. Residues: CSAREASGRDYEQYF.

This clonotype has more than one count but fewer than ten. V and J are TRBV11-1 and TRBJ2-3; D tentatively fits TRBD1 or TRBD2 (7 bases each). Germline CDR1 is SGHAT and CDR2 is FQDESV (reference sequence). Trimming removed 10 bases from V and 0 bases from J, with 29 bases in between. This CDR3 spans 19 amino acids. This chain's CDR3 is CAIDPRTGEDSGSTDTQYF. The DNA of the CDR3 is TGTGCCATCGACCCCCGGACAGGCGAAGATAGCGGGAGCACAGATACGCAGTATTTT. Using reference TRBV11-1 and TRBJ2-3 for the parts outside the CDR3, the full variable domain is EAEVAQSPRYKITEKSQAVAFWCDPISGHATLYWYRQILGQGPELLVQFQDESVVDDSQLPKDRFSAERLKGVDSTLKIQPAELGDSAMYLCAIDPRTGEDSGSTDTQYFGPGTRLTVL.

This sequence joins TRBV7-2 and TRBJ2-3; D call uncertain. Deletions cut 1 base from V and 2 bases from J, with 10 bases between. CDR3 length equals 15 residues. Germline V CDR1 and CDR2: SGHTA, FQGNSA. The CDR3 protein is CASSLEGYLTDTQYF. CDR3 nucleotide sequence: TGTGCCAGCAGCTTAGAAGGGTACCTCACAGATACGCAGTATTTT.

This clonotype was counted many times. The DNA of the CDR3 is TGTGCCAGCACCCCGCCTGGGGGGGGGTGGGAGACCCAGTACTTC. It yields the protein CASTPPGGGWETQYF. The chain carries TRBV28 and TRBJ2-5, with 7 bases identical to TRBD2. Trimming took 7 bases from V and 5 from J; bases not matched to a gene: 13. The CDR3 contains 15 residues. CDR1 MDHEN and CDR2 SYDVKM come from the germline V gene.

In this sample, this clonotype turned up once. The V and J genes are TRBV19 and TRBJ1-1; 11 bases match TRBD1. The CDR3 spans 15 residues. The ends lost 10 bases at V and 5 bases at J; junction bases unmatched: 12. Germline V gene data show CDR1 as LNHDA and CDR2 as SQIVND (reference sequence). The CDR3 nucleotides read TGTGCCACCTCCGGACAGGGGGCGAGTCGAACTGAAGCTTTCTTT. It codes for CATSGQGASRTEAFF.

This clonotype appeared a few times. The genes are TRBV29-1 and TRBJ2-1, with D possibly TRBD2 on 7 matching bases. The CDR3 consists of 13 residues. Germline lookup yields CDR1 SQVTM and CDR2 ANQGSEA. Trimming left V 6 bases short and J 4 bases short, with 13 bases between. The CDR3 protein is CSVGGRGYNEQFF. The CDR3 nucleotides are TGCAGCGTGGGGGGGCGCGGGTACAATGAGCAGTTCTTC.

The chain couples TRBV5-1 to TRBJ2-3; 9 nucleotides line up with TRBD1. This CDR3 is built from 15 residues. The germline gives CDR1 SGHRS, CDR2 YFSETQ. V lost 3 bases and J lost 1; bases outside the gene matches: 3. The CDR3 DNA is TGCGCCAGCAGCTCCAGGACAGGGGGCACAGATACGCAGTATTTT. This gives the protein CASSSRTGGTDTQYF.

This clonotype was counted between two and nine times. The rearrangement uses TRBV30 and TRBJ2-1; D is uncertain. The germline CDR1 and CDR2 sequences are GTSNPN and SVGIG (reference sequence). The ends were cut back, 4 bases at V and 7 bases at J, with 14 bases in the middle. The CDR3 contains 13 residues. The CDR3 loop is CAWTEWGPNEQFF. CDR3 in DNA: TGTGCCTGGACTGAGTGGGGTCCGAATGAGCAGTTCTTC.

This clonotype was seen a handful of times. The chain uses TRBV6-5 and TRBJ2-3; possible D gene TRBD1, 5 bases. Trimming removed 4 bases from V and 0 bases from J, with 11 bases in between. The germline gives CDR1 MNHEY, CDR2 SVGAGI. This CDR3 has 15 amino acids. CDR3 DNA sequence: TGTGCCAGCAGTTCCCCGACAGAGAGCACAGATACGCAGTATTTT. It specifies CASSSPTESTDTQYF.

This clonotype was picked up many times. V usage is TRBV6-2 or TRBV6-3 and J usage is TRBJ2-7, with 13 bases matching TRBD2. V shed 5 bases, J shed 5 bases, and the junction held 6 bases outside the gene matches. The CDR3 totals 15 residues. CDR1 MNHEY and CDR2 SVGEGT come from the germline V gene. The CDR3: CASSHGLAGVDEQYF. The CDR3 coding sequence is TGTGCCAGCAGTCACGGACTAGCGGGAGTAGACGAGCAGTACTTC.

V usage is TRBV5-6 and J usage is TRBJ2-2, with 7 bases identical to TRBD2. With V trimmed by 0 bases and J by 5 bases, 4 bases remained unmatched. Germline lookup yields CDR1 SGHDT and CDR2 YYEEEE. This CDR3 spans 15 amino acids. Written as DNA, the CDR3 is TGTGCCAGCAGCTTGGTTGGGCGGGAGACCGGGGAGCTGTTTTTT. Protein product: CASSLVGRETGELFF.

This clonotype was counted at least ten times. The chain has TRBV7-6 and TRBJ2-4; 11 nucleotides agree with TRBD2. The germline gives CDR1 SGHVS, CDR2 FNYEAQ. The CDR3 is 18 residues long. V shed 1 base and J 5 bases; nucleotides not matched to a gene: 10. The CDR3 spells CASSLVAGGPTNQNIQYF. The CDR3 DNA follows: TGTGCCAGCAGCTTAGTAGCGGGAGGGCCGACGAATCAAAACATTCAGTACTTC.